This T cell receptor (beta chain) originates from a study of identical twins. TCRdb re-called the 5' RACE reads through MiXCR, storing one row per CDR3 protein. The repertoire has nearly 650,000 distinct CDR3 sequences, about 7.1% of them found once; the top ten carry around 1.6%. Study-wide results and limits: Alpha sequences that were out-of-frame and twin-shared showed an excess of low generation probability. Modelling underestimated the level of out-of-frame TCR alpha sharing observed in monozygotic twins.

This CDR3 region has 13 residues. Trimming stripped 4 bases from V and 6 bases from J, with 10 bases between. Germline V gene lookup returns CDR1 MNHEY and CDR2 SMNVEV (reference sequence). With respect to this clonotype: The antigen is undetermined.

This sample also appeared in a second study, on yellow fever vaccine responses in identical twins.

The receptor's source is a woman aged 18-29 years in good health. The chain links TRBV27 to TRBJ1-5; D perhaps matches TRBD1 (5 bases). Sequenced: PBMCs. The CDR3 DNA sequence: TGTGCCAGCAGTTCCGGGGCGGTTCAGCCCCAGCATTTT. Amino acid sequence: CASSSGAVQPQHF.